This T cell receptor (beta chain) was found in a study of identical twins. TCRdb fed the 5' RACE reads into MiXCR, producing one record per CDR3 protein. The repertoire holds some 710,000 distinct CDR3 sequences, with roughly 6.2% as singletons. The CDR3 sequence is 13 residues long. The germline V gene has CDR1 SGHVS and CDR2 FQNEAQ. V was shortened by 5 bases and J by 3 bases, with 9 bases between the two germline ends. This clonotype was found many times. The V call is TRBV7-8, the J call TRBJ2-3; D call uncertain. The receptor comes from a man between 18 and 29 years old in good health. Material: naive T cells sorted from blood. The CDR3 DNA follows: TGTGCCAGCAGCACCTTCTCGACAGATACGCAGTATTTT. Its protein product is CASSTFSTDTQYF.